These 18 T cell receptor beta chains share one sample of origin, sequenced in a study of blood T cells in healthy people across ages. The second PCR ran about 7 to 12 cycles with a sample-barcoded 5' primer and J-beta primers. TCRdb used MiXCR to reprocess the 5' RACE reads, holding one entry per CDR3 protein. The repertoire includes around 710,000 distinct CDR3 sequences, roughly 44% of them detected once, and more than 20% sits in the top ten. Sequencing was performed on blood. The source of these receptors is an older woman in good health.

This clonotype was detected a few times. CDR3 in DNA: TGCAGTGCTTATCCGGGACAGGGGAACACTGAAGCTTTCTTT. Protein sequence: CSAYPGQGNTEAFF. This chain joins TRBV20-1 and TRBJ1-1; 9 nucleotides match TRBD1. There are 14 residues in the CDR3. Germline V gives CDR1 DFQATT, CDR2 SNEGSKA (reference sequence). The V segment lost 5 bases and the J segment 1 base; nucleotides outside the gene matches: 5.

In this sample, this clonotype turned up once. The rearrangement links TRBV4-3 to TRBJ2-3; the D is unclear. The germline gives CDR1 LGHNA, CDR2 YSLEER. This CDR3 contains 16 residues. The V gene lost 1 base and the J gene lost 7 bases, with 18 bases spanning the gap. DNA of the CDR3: TGCGCCAGCAGCCAAGGGCTAGGTGAGGTCGGAAATACGCAGTATTTT. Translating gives CASSQGLGEVGNTQYF.

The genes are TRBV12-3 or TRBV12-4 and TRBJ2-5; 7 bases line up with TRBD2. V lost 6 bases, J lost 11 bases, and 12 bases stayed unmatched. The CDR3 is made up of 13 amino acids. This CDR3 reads CASRTSRSVEQYF. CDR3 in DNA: TGTGCCAGCAGGACTAGCAGGTCGGTTGAGCAGTACTTC.

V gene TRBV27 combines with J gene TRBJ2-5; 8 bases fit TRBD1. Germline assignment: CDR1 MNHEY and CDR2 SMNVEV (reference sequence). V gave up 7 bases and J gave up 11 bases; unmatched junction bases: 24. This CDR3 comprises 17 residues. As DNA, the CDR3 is TGTGCCAGCACCACCTCTCGAGGACAGGGTTCTTACAATGAGCAGTACTTC. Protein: CASTTSRGQGSYNEQYF.

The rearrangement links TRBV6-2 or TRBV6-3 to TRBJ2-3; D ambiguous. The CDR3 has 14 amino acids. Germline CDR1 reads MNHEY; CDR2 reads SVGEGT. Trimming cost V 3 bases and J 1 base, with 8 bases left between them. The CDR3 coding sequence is TGTGCCAGCAGTTATGGGTGGGGCACAGATACGCAGTATTTT. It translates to CASSYGWGTDTQYF.

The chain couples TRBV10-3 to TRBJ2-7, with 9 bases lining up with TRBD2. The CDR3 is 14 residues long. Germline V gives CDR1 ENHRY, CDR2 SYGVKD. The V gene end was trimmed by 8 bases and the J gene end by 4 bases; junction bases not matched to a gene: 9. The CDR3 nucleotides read TGTGCCATCGGGGTTAGCGGGGGCCCTTACGAGCAGTACTTC. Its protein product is CAIGVSGGPYEQYF.

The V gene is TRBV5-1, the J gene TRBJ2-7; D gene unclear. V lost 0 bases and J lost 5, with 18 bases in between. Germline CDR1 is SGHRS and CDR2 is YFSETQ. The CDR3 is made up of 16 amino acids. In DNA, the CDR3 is TGCGCCAGCAGCTTGGCCGGAACAGAGTCCCTCCACGAGCAGTACTTC. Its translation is CASSLAGTESLHEQYF.

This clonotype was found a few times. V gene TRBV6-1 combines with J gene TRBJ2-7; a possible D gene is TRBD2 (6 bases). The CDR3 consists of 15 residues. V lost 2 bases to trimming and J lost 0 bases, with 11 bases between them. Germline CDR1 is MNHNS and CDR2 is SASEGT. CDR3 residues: CASSERWGDSYEQYF. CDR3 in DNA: TGTGCCAGCAGTGAAAGGTGGGGGGACTCCTACGAGCAGTACTTC.

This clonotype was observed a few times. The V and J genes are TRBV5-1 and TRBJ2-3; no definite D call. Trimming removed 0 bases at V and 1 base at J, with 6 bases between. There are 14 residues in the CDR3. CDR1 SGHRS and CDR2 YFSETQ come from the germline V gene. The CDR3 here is CASSLEGRTDTQYF. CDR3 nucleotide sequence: TGCGCCAGCAGCTTGGAGGGCCGCACAGATACGCAGTATTTT.

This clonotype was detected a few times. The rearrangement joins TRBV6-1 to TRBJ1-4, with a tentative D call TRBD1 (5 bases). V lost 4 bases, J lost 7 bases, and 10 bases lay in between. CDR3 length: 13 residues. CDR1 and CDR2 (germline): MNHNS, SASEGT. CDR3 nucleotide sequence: TGTGCCAGCAGTGGGACAAACGCTGAAAAACTGTTTTTT. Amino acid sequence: CASSGTNAEKLFF.

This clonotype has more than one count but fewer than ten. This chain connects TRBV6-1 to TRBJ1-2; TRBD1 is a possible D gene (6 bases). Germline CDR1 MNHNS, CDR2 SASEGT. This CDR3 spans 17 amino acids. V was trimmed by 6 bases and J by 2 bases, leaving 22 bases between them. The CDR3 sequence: CASRTGGRGGLNYGYTF. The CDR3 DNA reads TGTGCCAGCAGAACGGGGGGTAGAGGGGGTCTAAACTATGGCTACACCTTC.

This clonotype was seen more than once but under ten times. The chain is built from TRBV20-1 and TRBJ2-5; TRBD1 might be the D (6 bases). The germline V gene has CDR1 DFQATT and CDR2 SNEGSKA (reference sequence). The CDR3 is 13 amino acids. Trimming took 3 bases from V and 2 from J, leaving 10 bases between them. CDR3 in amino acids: CSASRGRQETQYF. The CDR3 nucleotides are TGCAGTGCTAGCAGGGGAAGGCAAGAGACCCAGTACTTC.

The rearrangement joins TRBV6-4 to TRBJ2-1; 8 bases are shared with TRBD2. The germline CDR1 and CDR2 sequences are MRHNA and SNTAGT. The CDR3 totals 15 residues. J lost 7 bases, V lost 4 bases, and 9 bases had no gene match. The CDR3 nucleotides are TGTGCCAGCAGTGCTTCGGGAGGGCCCCAGAATGAGCAGTTCTTC. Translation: CASSASGGPQNEQFF.

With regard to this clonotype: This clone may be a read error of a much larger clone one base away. The CDR3, as DNA: TGCAGTGCTAGAGATCCGATTGGGGACCCCGAAGTTTCACCCCTCCACTTT. This translates into CSARDPIGDPEVSPLHF. This rearrangement joins TRBV20-1 to TRBJ1-6; a weak D match, TRBD1 (5 bases). The length of the CDR3 is 17 residues. The V end was cut by 0 bases, the J end by 9 bases, with 21 bases between. In germline, CDR1 is DFQATT, CDR2 SNEGSKA (reference sequence).

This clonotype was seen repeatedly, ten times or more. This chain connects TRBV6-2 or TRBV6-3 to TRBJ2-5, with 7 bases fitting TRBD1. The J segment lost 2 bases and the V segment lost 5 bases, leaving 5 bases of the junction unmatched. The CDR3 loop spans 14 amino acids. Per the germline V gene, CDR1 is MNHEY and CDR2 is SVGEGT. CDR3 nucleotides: TGTGCCAGCAGTCCTCGACAGGGTCAAGAGACCCAGTACTTC. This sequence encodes CASSPRQGQETQYF.

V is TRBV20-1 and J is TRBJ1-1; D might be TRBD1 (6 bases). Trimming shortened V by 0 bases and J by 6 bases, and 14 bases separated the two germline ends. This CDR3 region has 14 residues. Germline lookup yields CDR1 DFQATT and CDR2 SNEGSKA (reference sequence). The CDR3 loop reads CSAREGGGRSEAFF. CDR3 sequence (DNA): TGCAGTGCTAGAGAAGGGGGAGGGAGATCTGAAGCTTTCTTT.

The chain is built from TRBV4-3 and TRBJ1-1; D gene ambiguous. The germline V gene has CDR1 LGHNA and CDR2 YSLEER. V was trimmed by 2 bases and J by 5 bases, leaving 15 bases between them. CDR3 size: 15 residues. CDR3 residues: CASSQTPEGGTEAFF. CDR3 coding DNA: TGCGCCAGCAGCCAAACTCCGGAGGGAGGAACTGAAGCTTTCTTT.

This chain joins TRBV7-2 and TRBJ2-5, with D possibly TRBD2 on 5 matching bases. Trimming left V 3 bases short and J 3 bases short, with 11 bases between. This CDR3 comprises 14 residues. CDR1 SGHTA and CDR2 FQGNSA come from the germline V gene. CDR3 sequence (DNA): TGTGCCAGCAGCTTTCACGCAGCGGAAGAGACCCAGTACTTC. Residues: CASSFHAAEETQYF.